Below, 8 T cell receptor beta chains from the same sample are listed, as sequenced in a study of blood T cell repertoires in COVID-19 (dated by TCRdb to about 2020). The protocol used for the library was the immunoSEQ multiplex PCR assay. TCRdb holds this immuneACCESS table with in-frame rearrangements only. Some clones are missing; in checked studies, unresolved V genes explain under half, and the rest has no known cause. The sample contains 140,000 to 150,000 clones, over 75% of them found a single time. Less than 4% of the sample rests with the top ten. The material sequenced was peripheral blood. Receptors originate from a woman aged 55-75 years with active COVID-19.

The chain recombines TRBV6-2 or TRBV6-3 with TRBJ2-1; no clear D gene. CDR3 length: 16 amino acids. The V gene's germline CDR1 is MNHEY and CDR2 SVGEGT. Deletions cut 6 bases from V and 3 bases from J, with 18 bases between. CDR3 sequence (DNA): TGTGCCAGCAGCTCTGCCGATACAACCAACTACAATGAGCAGTTCTTC. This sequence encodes CASSSADTTNYNEQFF.

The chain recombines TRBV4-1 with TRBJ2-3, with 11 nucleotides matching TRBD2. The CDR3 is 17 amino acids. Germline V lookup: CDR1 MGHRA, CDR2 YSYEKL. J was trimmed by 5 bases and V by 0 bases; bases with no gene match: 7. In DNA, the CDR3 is TGCGCCAGCAGCCAAGAGATTAGCGGGAGGGCTAAAGATACGCAGTATTTT. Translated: CASSQEISGRAKDTQYF.

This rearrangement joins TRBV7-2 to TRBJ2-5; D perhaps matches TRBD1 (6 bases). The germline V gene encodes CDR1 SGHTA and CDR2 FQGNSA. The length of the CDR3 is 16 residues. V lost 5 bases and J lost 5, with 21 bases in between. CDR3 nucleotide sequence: TGTGCCAGCAGCGTGACAGGCCTATACCCCCGGGAGACCCAGTACTTC. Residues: CASSVTGLYPRETQYF.

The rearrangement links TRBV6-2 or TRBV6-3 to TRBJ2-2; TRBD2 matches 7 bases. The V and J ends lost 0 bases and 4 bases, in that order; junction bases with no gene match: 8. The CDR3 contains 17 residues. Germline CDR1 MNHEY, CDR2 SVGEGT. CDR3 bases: TGTGCCAGCAGTTACTCGGCGCGGGACTATTTCACCGGGGAGCTGTTTTTT. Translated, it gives CASSYSARDYFTGELFF.

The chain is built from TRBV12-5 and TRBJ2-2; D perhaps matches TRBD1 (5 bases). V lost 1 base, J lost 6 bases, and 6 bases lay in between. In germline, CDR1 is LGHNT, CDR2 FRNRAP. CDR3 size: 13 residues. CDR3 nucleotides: TGTGCTAGTGGTTTGGAGGGGCCCGGGGAGCTGTTTTTT. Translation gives CASGLEGPGELFF.

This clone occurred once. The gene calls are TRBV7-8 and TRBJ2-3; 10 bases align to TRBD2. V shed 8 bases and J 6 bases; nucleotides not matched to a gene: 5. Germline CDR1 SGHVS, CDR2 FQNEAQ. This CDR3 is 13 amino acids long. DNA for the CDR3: TGTGCCAGCGAGGCTAGCGGGAGTGATACGCAGTATTTT. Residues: CASEASGSDTQYF.

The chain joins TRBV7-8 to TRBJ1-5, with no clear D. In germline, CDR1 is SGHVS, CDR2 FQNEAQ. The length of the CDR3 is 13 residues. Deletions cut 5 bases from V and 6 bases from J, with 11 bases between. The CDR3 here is CASSLNRGQPQHF. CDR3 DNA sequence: TGTGCCAGCAGCCTCAACCGCGGTCAGCCCCAGCATTTT.

This chain's CDR3 is CATTSEGPSYNEQFF. The CDR3 bases are TGTGCCACCACCTCAGAGGGTCCATCCTACAATGAGCAGTTCTTC. The chain links TRBV15 to TRBJ2-1; maybe TRBD2 (5 bases). The CDR3 has 15 residues. V lost 7 bases and J 1 base, leaving 14 bases between the germline ends. Germline V CDR1 and CDR2: LNHNV, YYDKDF (reference sequence).